The 6 T cell receptor beta chains given below trace back to one sample, sequenced in a study of blood T cell repertoires in COVID-19. Sequencing used immunoSEQ multiplex PCR; TCRdb keeps in-frame clones, though not all of them. The sample comprises approximately 100,000 clones, roughly 90% of which are singletons, and about 19% rests with the top ten. Sequencing was done on a sample of peripheral blood. These receptor sequences come from a human donor with acute or convalescent COVID-19. The donor label of this sample is uncertain.

V gene TRBV9 combines with J gene TRBJ1-2; 7 bases map to TRBD1. The germline CDR1 and CDR2 sequences are SGDLS and YYNGEE. CDR3 length: 14 amino acids. J lost 4 bases, V lost 0 bases, and 3 bases had no gene match. The CDR3 nucleotides read TGTGCCAGCAGCGTAGAACACAGGGGCTATGGCTACACCTTC. This encodes CASSVEHRGYGYTF.

The CDR3 loop is CASSWGTGGVSQPQHF. CDR3 sequence (DNA): TGTGCCAGCAGCTGGGGGACAGGGGGAGTAAGTCAGCCCCAGCATTTT. The chain is built from TRBV5-8 and TRBJ1-5, with 11 nucleotides matching TRBD1. With 3 bases clipped from V and 6 bases from J, the junction kept 8 bases outside the gene matches. The CDR3 length is 16 residues. Per the germline V gene, CDR1 is SGHTS and CDR2 is YDEGEE.

The V gene is TRBV30, the J gene TRBJ2-3; TRBD1 aligns across 8 bases. The germline CDR1 and CDR2 sequences are GTSNPN and SVGIG (reference sequence). With V trimmed by 3 bases and J by 1 base, 6 bases remained unmatched. The length of the CDR3 is 15 residues. The CDR3 sequence is CAWRIATGGTDTQYF. As DNA, the CDR3 is TGTGCCTGGAGGATTGCGACAGGGGGCACAGATACGCAGTATTTT. Looking up the rest from reference TRBV30 and TRBJ2-3 gives the full variable domain: SQTIHQWPATLVQPVGSPLSLECTVEGTSNPNLYWYRQAAGRGLQLLFYSVGIGQISSEVPQNLSASRPQDRQFILSSKKLLLSDSGFYLCAWRIATGGTDTQYFGPGTRLTVL.

This clone occurred once. The chain links TRBV5-1 to TRBJ1-6; D is possibly TRBD1 (6 bases). V was shortened by 0 bases and J by 12 bases, with 16 bases between the two germline ends. The CDR3 sequence is 15 residues long. Looked up from germline, CDR1 is SGHRS and CDR2 is YFSETQ. As DNA, the CDR3 is TGCGCCAGCAGCTTGGCAATGGGGGCTCCCTTACCCCTCCACTTT. Translation gives CASSLAMGAPLPLHF.

This rearrangement joins TRBV19 to TRBJ2-2, with a weak D call TRBD2 (6 bases). This CDR3 is built from 15 residues. V was pared by 9 bases and J by 0 bases, with 14 bases between. Germline CDR1 is LNHDA and CDR2 is SQIVND (reference sequence). The CDR3 DNA is TGTGCCAGGACAAGCGGGCTGGCGAACACCGGGGAGCTGTTTTTT. Translated, it gives CARTSGLANTGELFF.

The chain combines TRBV3-1 (or the pseudogene TRBV3-2) with TRBJ2-2; TRBD1 might be the D (6 bases). Germline assignment: CDR1 LGHDT and CDR2 YNNKEL (reference sequence). This CDR3 is 15 amino acids long. The V and J ends lost 0 bases and 4 bases respectively, with 9 bases between them. CDR3 coding DNA: TGTGCCAGCAGCCAAGATTCAGGGGCCACCGGGGAGCTGTTTTTT. Amino acid sequence: CASSQDSGATGELFF.